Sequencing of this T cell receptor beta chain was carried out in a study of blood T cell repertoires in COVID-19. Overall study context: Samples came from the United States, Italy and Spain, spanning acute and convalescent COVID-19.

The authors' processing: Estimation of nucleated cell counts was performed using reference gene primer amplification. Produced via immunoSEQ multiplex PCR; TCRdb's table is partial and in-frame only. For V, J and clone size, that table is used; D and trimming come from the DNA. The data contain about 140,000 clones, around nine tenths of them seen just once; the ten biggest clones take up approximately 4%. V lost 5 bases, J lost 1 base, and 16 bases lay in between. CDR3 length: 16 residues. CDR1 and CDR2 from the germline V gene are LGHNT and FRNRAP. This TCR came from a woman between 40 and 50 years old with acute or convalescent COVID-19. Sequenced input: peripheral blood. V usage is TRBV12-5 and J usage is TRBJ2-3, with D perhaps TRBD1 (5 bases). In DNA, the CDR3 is TGTGCTAGTGGTCCCCCCCCAGGGTATCGCACAGATACGCAGTATTTT. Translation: CASGPPPGYRTDTQYF.